These 20 T cell receptor beta chains came from one sample sequenced in a study of quantifying T cell responses using KT2 cells. Study background: TCR alpha and beta constant-region primers primed reverse transcription of RNA.

Each cDNA got a UMI-containing oligo ligated at its 3' end. An equimolar mix of RC1.1 and RC1.2 primed the beta chain across TRBC1 and TRBC2. TCRdb re-derived calls from the UMI-ligation and nested PCR reads in MiXCR, one entry per CDR3 protein. The sample lists some 33,000 distinct CDR3 sequences; about 9.3% were seen once. Sample: PBMCs spiked with cells of the T cell clone KT2. These receptors originate from a human donor.

This clonotype is labeled medium-sized (0.01 to 0.1%). The chain uses TRBV6-5 and TRBJ1-6, with D hard to call. The germline V and J ends were trimmed by 6 bases and 6 bases, with 12 bases remaining between them. CDR1 is MNHEY, CDR2 SVGAGI, per germline. This CDR3 spans 14 amino acids. In DNA form, the CDR3 reads TGTGCCAGCAGCCGATACCCGTTTAATTCACCCCTCCACTTT. As protein: CASSRYPFNSPLHF.

This chain joins TRBV7-2 and TRBJ2-1; 14 bases are shared with TRBD2. Trimming cost V 5 bases and J 8 bases; bases outside gene matches: 8. In germline, CDR1 is SGHTA, CDR2 FQGNSA. This CDR3 contains 16 residues. CDR3 sequence (DNA): TGTGCCAGCAGCGCTCGGACTAGCGGGAGGTCGGATGAGCAGTTCTTC. It encodes CASSARTSGRSDEQFF.

V and J are TRBV12-3 or TRBV12-4 and TRBJ2-3, with 7 nucleotides matching TRBD1. This CDR3 is 12 amino acids long. Trimming at V came to 6 bases and at J to 4 bases, leaving 1 base not matched to a gene. CDR3 nucleotide sequence: TGTGCCAGCAGGCAGGGGGCAGATACGCAGTATTTT. Its protein is CASRQGADTQYF.

This clonotype appeared many times. The genes are TRBV12-3 or TRBV12-4 and TRBJ1-1; D may be TRBD1 (5 bases). This CDR3 comprises 10 residues. Trimming cost V 5 bases and J 10 bases, with 8 bases left between them. The CDR3 loop is CASSQGAAFF. The CDR3 DNA reads TGTGCCAGCAGTCAAGGGGCAGCTTTCTTT.

This clonotype has ten or more counts. V and J are TRBV12-3 or TRBV12-4 and TRBJ1-1; maybe TRBD1 (5 bases). The V gene lost 5 bases and the J gene lost 3 bases, with 10 bases spanning the gap. The CDR3 is 13 amino acids. Written as DNA, the CDR3 is TGTGCCAGCAGTCAGGGAAGCTACACTGAAGCTTTCTTT. This gives the protein CASSQGSYTEAFF.

This clonotype has a count of ten or more. J is TRBJ2-7 and V is TRBV2; the match to TRBD2 covers 7 bases. Germline V gene data show CDR1 as SNHLY and CDR2 as FYNNEI. The CDR3 is 13 amino acids. J lost 5 bases, V lost 3 bases, and 4 bases had no gene match. CDR3 DNA: TGTGCCAGCAGTGAGCGGGGGTCCAACGAGCAGTACTTC. Translated, it gives CASSERGSNEQYF.

This clonotype has only a few counts. This chain uses TRBV14 with TRBJ2-2; 9 bases agree with TRBD1. The trim removed 6 bases at V and 7 bases at J, leaving 9 bases unmatched. Per germline, CDR1 SGHDN and CDR2 FVKESK. This CDR3 is 15 amino acids long. The CDR3 bases are TGTGCCAGCAGAGCCGGGACAGGGAAGGTCGGGGAGCTGTTTTTT. This gives the protein CASRAGTGKVGELFF.

The rearrangement joins TRBV6-5 to TRBJ2-1; D possibly corresponds to TRBD2 (6 bases). Trimming left V 6 bases short and J 0 bases short, with 12 bases between. This CDR3 is built from 15 residues. Germline-derived CDR1 and CDR2 are MNHEY and SVGAGI. CDR3 amino acids: CASRIEGLSYNEQFF. CDR3 in DNA: TGTGCCAGCAGAATAGAGGGACTCTCCTACAATGAGCAGTTCTTC.

This chain joins TRBV29-1 and TRBJ1-4, with D possibly matching TRBD1 (5 bases). CDR3 size: 14 residues. The V end lost 4 bases, the J end lost 1 base, and 10 bases lay between the germline ends. Germline CDR1 and CDR2: SQVTM and ANQGSEA. This CDR3 reads CSVAPGLTNEKLFF. In DNA form, the CDR3 reads TGCAGCGTTGCCCCAGGGCTAACTAATGAAAAACTGTTTTTT.

This clonotype was seen only a few times. The V and J genes are TRBV6-2 or TRBV6-3 and TRBJ1-1; D gene unclear. Germline V CDR1 and CDR2: MNHEY, SVGEGT. The CDR3 is 14 amino acids. V was pared by 0 bases and J by 0 bases, with 5 bases between. CDR3 nucleotide sequence: TGTGCCAGCAGTTACTCGCAGATGAACACTGAAGCTTTCTTT. Its translation is CASSYSQMNTEAFF.

This clonotype was seen repeatedly, ten times or more. The chain carries TRBV19 and TRBJ1-5; D not certain. Germline V gives CDR1 LNHDA, CDR2 SQIVND (reference sequence). V was trimmed by 0 bases and J by 6 bases, leaving 12 bases between them. The CDR3 consists of 15 residues. The CDR3 sequence: CASSIDQGLGQPQHF. CDR3 sequence (DNA): TGTGCCAGTAGTATAGATCAAGGACTCGGTCAGCCCCAGCATTTT.

The chain is built from TRBV2 and TRBJ1-4; D possibly corresponds to TRBD1 (5 bases). The germline V gene encodes CDR1 SNHLY and CDR2 FYNNEI. CDR3 length: 11 amino acids. Between the trimmed V and J ends, which lost 1 base and 16 bases, there was a span of 10 bases. CDR3 residues: CASSEEGSEFF. The CDR3 region has the DNA TGTGCCAGCAGTGAAGAGGGGTCGGAGTTTTTT. Complete variable domain (other parts from reference TRBV2 and TRBJ1-4): EPEVTQTPSHQVTQMGQEVILRCVPISNHLYFYWYRQILGQKVEFLVSFYNNEISEKSEIFDDQFSVERPDGSNFTLKIRSTKLEDSAMYFCASSEEGSEFFGSGTQLSVL.

This clonotype was detected only a few times. The rearrangement links TRBV12-3 or TRBV12-4 to TRBJ2-2; D is unresolved. The V end lost 3 bases, the J end lost 0 bases, and 14 bases lay between the germline ends. The CDR3 is made up of 17 amino acids. This CDR3 reads CASSFGRGIANTGELFF. Written as DNA, the CDR3 is TGTGCCAGCAGTTTTGGTCGCGGTATTGCGAACACCGGGGAGCTGTTTTTT.

This clonotype was seen repeatedly, ten times or more. A junction end diverges from the germline sequence, so it may reflect a read error. V usage is TRBV7-2 and J usage is TRBJ1-2, with 9 nucleotides matching TRBD1. This CDR3 is built from 14 residues. The germline V gene encodes CDR1 SGHTA and CDR2 FQGNSA. CDR3 amino acids: CASSLAGTGLGYAF. The DNA of the CDR3 is TGTGCCAGCAGCTTAGCAGGGACAGGGTTAGGCTACGCCTTC.

This clonotype was seen only a few times. DNA for the CDR3: TGTGCCAGCTTGGGACCGGGACGAAAATACTTC. This gives the protein CASLGPGRKYF. This chain joins TRBV2 and TRBJ2-7, with D perhaps matching TRBD1 or TRBD2 (5 bases each). V gave up 8 bases and J gave up 13 bases, with 18 bases separating them. From germline, CDR1 is SNHLY and CDR2 FYNNEI. The CDR3 loop spans 11 amino acids.

The chain employs TRBV7-2 and TRBJ2-1, with a possible D match to TRBD2 (5 bases). Germline-derived CDR1 and CDR2 are SGHTA and FQGNSA. The length of the CDR3 is 16 residues. Trimming stripped 5 bases from V and 9 bases from J, with 23 bases between. The CDR3 protein is CASSPRLTRAAGEQFF. In nucleotides, the CDR3 is TGTGCCAGCAGCCCCAGGCTTACAAGGGCGGCGGGTGAGCAGTTCTTC.

This clonotype was observed once. This rearrangement joins TRBV20-1 to TRBJ2-5; D perhaps matches TRBD1 (7 bases). The CDR3 is 14 amino acids. The V end was cut by 6 bases, the J end by 4 bases, with 18 bases between. Germline loops: CDR1 DFQATT, CDR2 SNEGSKA (reference sequence). The CDR3 loop reads CSAHPNRGGETQYF. Here the CDR3 DNA reads TGCAGTGCACACCCCAACAGGGGAGGAGAGACCCAGTACTTC.

This clonotype was picked up many times. The V call is TRBV29-1, the J call TRBJ1-3; 12 bases are shared with TRBD1. Germline-derived CDR1 and CDR2 are SQVTM and ANQGSEA. Germline trimming cut 7 bases from V and 6 bases from J; bases unmatched to any gene: 7. This CDR3 has 14 amino acids. CDR3 region: CSARPGQGANTIYF. The CDR3, as DNA: TGCAGCGCAAGACCGGGACAGGGGGCAAACACCATATATTTT.

This clonotype was recorded many times. The chain uses TRBV27 and TRBJ1-6; the D is unclear. Trimming took off 0 bases at V and 2 bases at J, with 14 bases between the two ends. Germline V gives CDR1 MNHEY, CDR2 SMNVEV (reference sequence). The CDR3 totals 18 residues. CDR3 in DNA: TGTGCCAGCAGTTTATCGACCGACACCGGACCCTATAATTCACCCCTCCACTTT. Its protein is CASSLSTDTGPYNSPLHF.

This clonotype was counted only a few times. The J gene is TRBJ2-1, the V gene TRBV20-1, with 7 positions matching TRBD1. Germline V gene data show CDR1 as DFQATT and CDR2 as SNEGSKA (reference sequence). V was clipped by 3 bases and J by 8 bases; unmatched bases: 7. This CDR3 has 13 residues. CDR3 residues: CSASQTGKDEQFF. CDR3 nucleotide sequence: TGCAGTGCTAGTCAGACAGGGAAGGATGAGCAGTTCTTC.